What follows is one TCR beta chain and its context. This sample is part of a study of shared clonotypes between healthy human individuals. Study overall: CD4 naive and memory got three plates each, CD8 naive two, CD8 memory one.

The junction had 6 bases not matched to a gene; V was cut back by 3 bases and J by 5 bases. Germline V gene lookup returns CDR1 SGHNT and CDR2 YENEEA. The CDR3 consists of 14 residues. Only in-frame clones appear in the TCRdb table, and some are missing; sequencing was by immunoSEQ multiplex PCR. Of 1,100,000 or so clones in the sample, about four fifths were seen once. The rearrangement uses TRBV11-3 and TRBJ2-7; 8 nucleotides line up with TRBD1. This sequence was found in a man between 18 and 29 years old in good health. Some clones in this sample may be carry-over from other donors' samples. Sequenced input: memory CD4+ T cells from PBMCs. The subset: CD45RA-negative fraction. The CDR3 DNA follows: TGTGCCAGCAGCTTGCGGACAGGGAGCAACGAGCAGTACTTC. Its protein product is CASSLRTGSNEQYF.